The source of this T cell receptor (beta chain) is a study of blood T cell repertoires in COVID-19. In the study overall: Sites in the United States, Italy and Spain provided acute and convalescent COVID-19 samples. The analysed material was cDNA or gDNA that came from T cells, B-cell-depleted T cells, or PBMCs.

Profiled with immunoSEQ multiplex PCR; TCRdb holds only in-frame clones, not every one. The sample includes about 130,000 clones, roughly 88% of them seen just once. V lost 0 bases and J lost 0, with 9 bases in between. The length of the CDR3 is 15 residues. Germline CDR1 is SGHAT and CDR2 is FQNNGV. A few counts support this clone. The sequence derives from a man between 65 and 80 years old with active COVID-19. Sequenced input: peripheral blood. V gene TRBV11-2 combines with J gene TRBJ2-7; no reliable D call. In nucleotides, the CDR3 is TGTGCCAGCAGCTTAGAACAGATTTCCTCCTACGAGCAGTACTTC. Translating gives CASSLEQISSYEQYF.